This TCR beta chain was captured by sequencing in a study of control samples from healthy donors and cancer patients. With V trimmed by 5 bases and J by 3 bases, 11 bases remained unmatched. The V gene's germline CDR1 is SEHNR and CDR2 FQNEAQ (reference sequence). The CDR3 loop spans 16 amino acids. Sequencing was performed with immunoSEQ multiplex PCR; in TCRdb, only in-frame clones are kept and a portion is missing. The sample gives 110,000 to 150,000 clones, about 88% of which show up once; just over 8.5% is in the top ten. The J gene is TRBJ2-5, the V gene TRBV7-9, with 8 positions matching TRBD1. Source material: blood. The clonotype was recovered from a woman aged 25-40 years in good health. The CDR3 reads CASSTPTGDRKETQYF. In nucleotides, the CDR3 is TGTGCCAGCAGCACTCCGACGGGGGACAGGAAAGAGACCCAGTACTTC.